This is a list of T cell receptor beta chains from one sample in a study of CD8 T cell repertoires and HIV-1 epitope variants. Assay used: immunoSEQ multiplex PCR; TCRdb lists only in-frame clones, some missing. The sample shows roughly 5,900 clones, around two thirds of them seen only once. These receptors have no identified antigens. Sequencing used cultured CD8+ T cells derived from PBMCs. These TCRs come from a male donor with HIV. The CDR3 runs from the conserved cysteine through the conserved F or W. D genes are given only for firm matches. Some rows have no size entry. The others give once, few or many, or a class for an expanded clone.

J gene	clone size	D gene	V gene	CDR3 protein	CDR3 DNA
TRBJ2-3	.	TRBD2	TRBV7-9	CASSPGGGGAGTDTQYF	TGTGCCAGCAGCCCGGGGGGTGGGGGAGCTGGCACAGATACGCAGTATTTT
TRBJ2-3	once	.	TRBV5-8	CASSLGLEDTQYF	TGTGCCAGCAGCCTGGGGCTAGAAGATACGCAGTATTTT
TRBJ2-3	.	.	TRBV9	CASSVGDGAGDTQYF	TGTGCCAGCAGCGTAGGGGACGGGGCTGGAGATACGCAGTATTTT
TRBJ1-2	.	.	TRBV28	CASSGWDITNYGYTF	TGTGCCAGCAGTGGTTGGGACATAACTAACTATGGCTACACCTTC
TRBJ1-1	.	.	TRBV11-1	CASSLAKPSFTEAFF	TGTGCCAGCAGCTTAGCAAAGCCTTCCTTCACTGAAGCTTTCTTT
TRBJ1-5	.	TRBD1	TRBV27	CASRGQGLGDNQPQHF	TGTGCCAGCAGGGGACAGGGGCTCGGGGACAATCAGCCCCAGCATTTT
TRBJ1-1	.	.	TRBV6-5	CASSYSDSSVTEAFF	TGTGCCAGCAGTTACTCGGACAGTTCAGTCACTGAAGCTTTCTTT
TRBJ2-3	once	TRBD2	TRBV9	CASSVRSGGAGTDTQYF	TGTGCCAGCAGCGTAAGGAGCGGGGGGGCTGGCACAGATACGCAGTATTTT
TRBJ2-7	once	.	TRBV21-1	CASSEDRDSRTYEQYF	TGTGCCAGCAGCGAAGACCGGGACAGCAGAACCTACGAGCAGTACTTC
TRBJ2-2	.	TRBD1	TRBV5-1	CASSFSGGTGELFF	TGCGCCAGCAGCTTTTCAGGGGGCACCGGGGAGCTGTTTTTT
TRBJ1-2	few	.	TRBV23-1	CASSQWRLNYGYTF	TGCGCCAGCAGTCAATGGAGGCTTAACTATGGCTACACCTTC
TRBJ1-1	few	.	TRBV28	CASTRDRGGTEAFF	TGTGCCAGCACCCGGGATAGGGGGGGCACTGAAGCTTTCTTT
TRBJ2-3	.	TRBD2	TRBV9	CASSVMVGGGSDTQYF	TGTGCCAGCAGCGTAATGGTTGGCGGGGGGTCAGATACGCAGTATTTT
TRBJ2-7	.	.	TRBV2	CASSDELEIYEQYF	TGTGCCAGCAGTGACGAGCTCGAGATCTACGAGCAGTACTTC
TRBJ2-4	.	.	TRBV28	CASSSPRKGLAKNIQYF	TGTGCCAGCAGTTCCCCGCGAAAAGGGTTAGCCAAAAACATTCAGTACTTC
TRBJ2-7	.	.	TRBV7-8	CASSLGGFDEQYF	TGTGCCAGCAGCTTAGGGGGGTTCGACGAGCAGTACTTC